These 8 T cell receptor beta chains came from one sample sequenced in a study of T-cell reconstitution after alpha-beta-depleted transplantation in children. Preparation of the TCRbeta library involved a method that used unique molecular identifiers. TCRdb passed the PCR reads through MiXCR, listing each CDR3 protein once. The sample includes around 670,000 distinct CDR3 sequences, 10% to 15% of them seen just once. Specimen: PBMCs, collected before TCRalphabeta/CD19-depleted stem cell transplant. These receptors were taken from a girl under 10 years old with congenital amegakaryocytic thrombocytopenia, due to receive a stem cell transplant.

The genes are TRBV29-1 and TRBJ2-7; D remains ambiguous. The CDR3 spans 13 residues. Germline lookup yields CDR1 SQVTM and CDR2 ANQGSEA. Trimming took off 5 bases at V and 0 bases at J, with 11 bases between the two ends. The CDR3 nucleotides read TGCAGCGTTTTACCTATTGGCTCCTACGAGCAGTACTTC. Encoded protein: CSVLPIGSYEQYF.

The chain recombines TRBV30 with TRBJ2-3, with 10 bases identical to TRBD2. This CDR3 spans 14 amino acids. V lost 1 base and J lost 4; bases outside the gene matches: 2. The germline V gene has CDR1 GTSNPN and CDR2 SVGIG (reference sequence). The CDR3 reads CAWSGTSGADTQYF. CDR3 sequence (DNA): TGTGCCTGGAGTGGGACTAGCGGAGCAGATACGCAGTATTTT.

V gene TRBV25-1 combines with J gene TRBJ2-1, with 10 nucleotides matching TRBD2. There are 15 residues in the CDR3. Trimming removed 7 bases from V and 4 bases from J; junction bases left unmatched: 7. Germline V lookup: CDR1 MGHDK, CDR2 SYGVNS. The CDR3 region has the DNA TGTGCCAGCACCCACACTAGCGGGAAGTACAATGAGCAGTTCTTC. Amino acid sequence: CASTHTSGKYNEQFF.

This clonotype occurred a few times. This chain links TRBV10-3 with TRBJ2-2; D ambiguous. The CDR3 extends over 12 amino acids. Trimming took 4 bases from V and 3 from J, leaving 3 bases between them. The germline V gene has CDR1 ENHRY and CDR2 SYGVKD. The CDR3 loop is CAISGDTGELFF. In nucleotides, the CDR3 is TGTGCCATCAGTGGAGACACCGGGGAGCTGTTTTTT.

A few counts support this clonotype. In nucleotides, the CDR3 is TGTGCCACCAGTGATTTGGACAGGGCATACTACGAGCAGTACTTC. The encoded protein is CATSDLDRAYYEQYF. The J gene is TRBJ2-7, the V gene TRBV24-1, with 7 bases that match TRBD1. Germline V gene sequence: CDR1 KGHDR, CDR2 SFDVKD. The V and J ends lost 0 bases and 3 bases, in that order; junction bases with no gene match: 4. The CDR3 totals 15 residues.

The chain carries TRBV20-1 and TRBJ2-3, with a tentative D call TRBD1 (5 bases). Germline CDR1 and CDR2: DFQATT and SNEGSKA (reference sequence). The CDR3 runs 15 residues. Trimming shortened V by 3 bases and J by 2 bases, and 15 bases separated the two germline ends. CDR3 region: CSASPQGVNTDTQYF. The CDR3 nucleotides read TGCAGTGCTAGCCCCCAAGGGGTGAACACAGATACGCAGTATTTT.

This chain connects TRBV7-9 to TRBJ2-1; the match to TRBD2 covers 14 bases. Germline CDR1 SEHNR, CDR2 FQNEAQ (reference sequence). The length of the CDR3 is 16 residues. After removal of 5 bases from V and 9 bases from J, the junction contained 9 bases not matched to a gene. CDR3 bases: TGTGCCAGCAGCAGGACAGTCGGACTAGCGGGAGGTGAGCAGTTCTTC. Translation gives CASSRTVGLAGGEQFF.

The V gene is TRBV5-6, the J gene TRBJ2-7, with D possibly TRBD2 on 5 matching bases. V was trimmed by 4 bases and J by 6 bases, leaving 14 bases between them. Germline assignment: CDR1 SGHDT and CDR2 YYEEEE. CDR3 length equals 13 residues. The CDR3 loop is CASSRGLICEQYF. In nucleotides, the CDR3 is TGTGCCAGCAGCCGCGGACTCATATGCGAGCAGTACTTC.